The 7 T cell receptor beta chains given below trace back to one sample, sequenced in a study of long-term antiretroviral therapy in people with HIV. They ran version v3.0 of the immunoSEQ assay at survey level. Repertoires were generated with immunoSEQ multiplex PCR, while TCRdb's copy carries only in-frame clones and drops some. The table has approximately 32,000 clones, roughly four fifths seen once. Material: unsorted PBMCs, obtained 0.3 years after starting antiretroviral therapy. The receptors derive from a young man with HIV.

This clone came up a few times. V usage is TRBV7-9 and J usage is TRBJ2-7; 8 bases agree with TRBD2. The CDR3 spans 13 residues. Trimming cost V 9 bases and J 4 bases; bases outside gene matches: 8. Germline CDR1 reads SEHNR; CDR2 reads FQNEAQ (reference sequence). The CDR3: CASRHGGEYEQYF. CDR3 DNA: TGTGCCAGTCGGCACGGGGGGGAATACGAGCAGTACTTC.

The CDR3: CASSIGYGRLAKNIQYF. The CDR3 DNA reads as TGTGCCAGTAGTATAGGATACGGTAGATTAGCCAAAAACATTCAGTACTTC. This rearrangement joins TRBV19 to TRBJ2-4; D is unclear. The V end lost 1 base, the J end lost 0 bases, and 13 bases lay between the germline ends. The CDR3 is 17 residues long. Germline lookup yields CDR1 LNHDA and CDR2 SQIVND (reference sequence).

The chain has TRBV7-9 and TRBJ2-5; D is possibly TRBD1 (5 bases). The germline V gene encodes CDR1 SEHNR and CDR2 FQNEAQ (reference sequence). This CDR3 is 18 amino acids long. V lost 5 bases and J lost 0, with 22 bases in between. The CDR3 is CASSRPKVTGDYQETQYF. DNA of the CDR3: TGTGCCAGCAGCCGCCCGAAGGTCACAGGAGACTACCAAGAGACCCAGTACTTC.

The chain joins TRBV18 to TRBJ2-1, with TRBD2 matching 13 bases. With V trimmed by 2 bases and J by 5 bases, 6 bases remained unmatched. This CDR3 comprises 17 residues. Per the germline V gene, CDR1 is KGHSH and CDR2 is LQKENI. The CDR3 protein is CASSPGLAGVVHNEQFF. The DNA for the CDR3 is TGTGCCAGCTCACCAGGACTAGCGGGAGTAGTCCACAATGAGCAGTTCTTC. The whole variable domain, remainder taken from reference TRBV18 and TRBJ2-1, is NAGVMQNPRHLVRRRGQEARLRCSPMKGHSHVYWYRQLPEEGLKFMVYLQKENIIDESGMPKERFSAEFPKEGPSILRIQQVVRGDSAAYFCASSPGLAGVVHNEQFFGPGTRLTVL.

The chain combines TRBV4-3 with TRBJ2-2, with D unresolved. From germline, CDR1 is LGHNA and CDR2 YSLEER. Trimming took off 0 bases at V and 4 bases at J, with 12 bases between the two ends. CDR3 length: 16 residues. CDR3 sequence (DNA): TGCGCCAGCAGCCAAGATGGTGGCCGAGTCACCGGGGAGCTGTTTTTT. Amino acids: CASSQDGGRVTGELFF.

This clone ranks as medium-sized. CDR3 in amino acids: CASSFLLDRGSYEQYF. CDR3 nucleotides: TGTGCCAGCAGTTTTTTGCTGGACAGGGGCTCCTACGAGCAGTACTTC. J is TRBJ2-7 and V is TRBV28, with 9 bases lining up with TRBD1. CDR3 length: 16 residues. Germline CDR1 and CDR2: MDHEN and SYDVKM. With 3 bases clipped from V and 0 bases from J, the junction kept 6 bases outside the gene matches. Drawing the rest from reference TRBV28 and TRBJ2-7, the complete variable domain is DVKVTQSSRYLVKRTGEKVFLECVQDMDHENMFWYRQDPGLGLRLIYFSYDVKMKEKGDIPEGYSVSREKKERFSLILESASTNQTSMYLCASSFLLDRGSYEQYFGPGTRLTVT.

DNA of the CDR3: TGTGCCAGCAGCCGTTACAATCAGCCCCAGCATTTT. It is translated as CASSRYNQPQHF. This rearrangement joins TRBV5-6 to TRBJ1-5, with unresolved D. Per germline, CDR1 SGHDT and CDR2 YYEEEE. The CDR3 covers 12 residues. Trimming removed 4 bases at V and 3 bases at J, with 5 bases between.